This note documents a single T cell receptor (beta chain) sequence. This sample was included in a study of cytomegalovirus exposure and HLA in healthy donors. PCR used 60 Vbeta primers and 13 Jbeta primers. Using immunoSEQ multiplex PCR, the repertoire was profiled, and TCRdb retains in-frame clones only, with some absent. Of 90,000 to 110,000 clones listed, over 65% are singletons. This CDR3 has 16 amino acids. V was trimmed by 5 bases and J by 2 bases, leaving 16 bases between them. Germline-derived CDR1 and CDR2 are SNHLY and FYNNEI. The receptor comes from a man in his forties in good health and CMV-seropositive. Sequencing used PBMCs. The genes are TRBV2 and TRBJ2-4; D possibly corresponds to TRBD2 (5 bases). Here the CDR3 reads CASSPQLVPSKNIQYF. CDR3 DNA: TGTGCCAGCAGTCCTCAACTAGTGCCGTCCAAAAACATTCAGTACTTC.